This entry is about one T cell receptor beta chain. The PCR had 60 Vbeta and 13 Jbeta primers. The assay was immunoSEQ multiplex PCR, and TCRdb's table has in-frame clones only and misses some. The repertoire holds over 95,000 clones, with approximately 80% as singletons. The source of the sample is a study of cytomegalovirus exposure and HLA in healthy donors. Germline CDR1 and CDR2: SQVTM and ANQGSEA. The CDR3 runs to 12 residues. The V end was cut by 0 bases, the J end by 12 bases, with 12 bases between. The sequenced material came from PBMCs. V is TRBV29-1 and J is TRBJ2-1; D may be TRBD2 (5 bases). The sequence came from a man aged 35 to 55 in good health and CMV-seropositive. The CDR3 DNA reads TGCAGCGTTGAAGATCCGAGGGTGGGGCAGTTCTTC. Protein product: CSVEDPRVGQFF.